Following are 14 T cell receptor beta chains from one sample sequenced in a study of T cell changes during pregnancy in multiple sclerosis. Assay used: immunoSEQ multiplex PCR; TCRdb lists only in-frame clones, some missing. Among roughly 100,000 clones listed, less than 95% were seen once. Sequencing used peripheral blood, obtained after pregnancy. These receptors all come from a female donor with multiple sclerosis, enrolled in a pregnancy study.

This chain connects TRBV5-1 to TRBJ2-1, with a possible D match to TRBD2 (6 bases). This CDR3 has 15 residues. From germline, CDR1 is SGHRS and CDR2 YFSETQ. Deletions cut 2 bases from V and 10 bases from J, with 19 bases between. In DNA, the CDR3 is TGCGCCAGCAGCTTCGGTCTAGGAGGGGTTCGGGAGCAGTTCTTC. Residues: CASSFGLGGVREQFF.

The chain has TRBV2 and TRBJ2-7, with a possible D match to TRBD2 (6 bases). The CDR3 extends over 15 amino acids. V lost 3 bases to trimming and J lost 0 bases, with 12 bases between them. Germline-derived CDR1 and CDR2 are SNHLY and FYNNEI. The CDR3 protein is CASSEKGLFSYEQYF. CDR3 DNA: TGTGCCAGCAGTGAGAAGGGACTGTTCTCCTACGAGCAGTACTTC.

This clone was recorded once. The chain links TRBV7-2 to TRBJ1-4; a weak D match, TRBD1 (5 bases). The CDR3 consists of 16 residues. Trimming removed 1 base at V and 4 bases at J, with 13 bases between. CDR1 is SGHTA, CDR2 FQGNSA, per germline. The CDR3 region has the DNA TGTGCCAGCAGCTTAGGGGCGGGGCCGAATAATGAAAAACTGTTTTTT. This sequence encodes CASSLGAGPNNEKLFF.

Only one count was recorded for this clone. The chain employs TRBV9 and TRBJ2-3; TRBD2 aligns across 11 bases. With V trimmed by 4 bases and J by 2 bases, 9 bases remained unmatched. The CDR3 is made up of 17 amino acids. CDR1 is SGDLS, CDR2 YYNGEE, per germline. The CDR3 region has the DNA TGTGCCAGCAGCCCCTGGGGGACTAGCGGATCCACAGATACGCAGTATTTT. This gives the protein CASSPWGTSGSTDTQYF.

CDR3: CASSLDRGQNEKLFF. Here the CDR3 DNA reads TGTGCCAGCAGTTTAGACAGGGGCCAGAATGAAAAACTGTTTTTT. V usage is TRBV6-7 and J usage is TRBJ1-4; TRBD1 matches 8 bases. TRBV6-7 is annotated as an ORF whose role is uncertain. This CDR3 comprises 15 residues. The V segment lost 4 bases and the J segment 5 bases; nucleotides outside the gene matches: 6.

The chain links TRBV20-1 to TRBJ2-3; D gene uncertain. Trimming took 7 bases from V and 5 from J, leaving 7 bases between them. The CDR3 runs to 10 residues. In germline, CDR1 is DFQATT, CDR2 SNEGSKA (reference sequence). The CDR3 region has the DNA TGCAGTGTTACAGTAGATACGCAGTATTTT. Its translation is CSVTVDTQYF.

CDR3 amino acids: CASRGIGSNQPQHF. The CDR3 DNA reads TGTGCCAGCCGGGGTATTGGGAGCAATCAGCCCCAGCATTTT. V gene TRBV27 combines with J gene TRBJ1-5; D not resolved. CDR1 is MNHEY and CDR2 is SMNVEV in the germline V gene (reference sequence). Trimming took 8 bases from V and 1 from J, leaving 12 bases between them. The CDR3 consists of 14 residues.

The CDR3 DNA reads TGTGCCATCAGTGACCGGGACACCTTCTATGGCTACACCTTC. This encodes CAISDRDTFYGYTF. The gene calls are TRBV10-3 and TRBJ1-2; a possible D gene is TRBD1 (6 bases). The CDR3 length is 14 residues. The germline V gene has CDR1 ENHRY and CDR2 SYGVKD. Trimming pared 3 bases from V and 4 bases from J, leaving 12 bases between.

The rearrangement uses TRBV6-5 and TRBJ2-7; 8 nucleotides agree with TRBD2. Trimming at V came to 6 bases and at J to 3 bases, leaving 10 bases not matched to a gene. This CDR3 contains 15 residues. Germline V gives CDR1 MNHEY, CDR2 SVGAGI. CDR3: CASSSPAGVSYEQYF. In DNA, the CDR3 is TGTGCCAGCAGCTCCCCAGCGGGAGTCAGCTACGAGCAGTACTTC.

The chain has TRBV6-5 and TRBJ2-7, with TRBD2 identical over 10 bases. The CDR3 loop spans 16 amino acids. J lost 0 bases, V lost 4 bases, and 6 bases had no gene match. CDR1 and CDR2 from the germline V gene are MNHEY and SVGAGI. DNA for the CDR3: TGTGCCAGCAGTTCGGCCGCTAGCGGGAGCTCCTACGAGCAGTACTTC. It is translated as CASSSAASGSSYEQYF.

V is TRBV7-9 and J is TRBJ1-1; D possibly corresponds to TRBD1 (6 bases). Trimming cost V 4 bases and J 0 bases, with 12 bases left between them. The CDR3 covers 15 residues. CDR1 and CDR2 (germline): SEHNR, FQNEAQ (reference sequence). CDR3 amino acids: CASSSDAGVNTEAFF. For the CDR3, the DNA is TGTGCCAGCAGCTCCGATGCAGGGGTGAACACTGAAGCTTTCTTT.

This clone was detected only once. The chain uses TRBV10-2 and TRBJ2-7; the match to TRBD1 covers 7 bases. V was pared by 5 bases and J by 4 bases, with 2 bases of the junction left unmatched. The CDR3 is 12 amino acids. In germline, CDR1 is WSHSY, CDR2 SAAADI. The CDR3 loop reads CASSLDRYEQYF. CDR3 in DNA: TGCGCCAGCAGTCTGGACAGGTACGAGCAGTACTTC.

The chain employs TRBV19 and TRBJ1-5; a weak D match, TRBD1 (6 bases). Germline V gene sequence: CDR1 LNHDA, CDR2 SQIVND (reference sequence). The CDR3 has 15 amino acids. The germline V and J ends were trimmed by 7 bases and 0 bases, with 13 bases remaining between them. The CDR3 DNA sequence: TGTGCCAGTACCAGGACAGTCTATAGCAATCAGCCCCAGCATTTT. This codes for CASTRTVYSNQPQHF.

The V and J genes are TRBV7-2 and TRBJ2-3, with D uncertain. Germline V gene data show CDR1 as SGHTA and CDR2 as FQGNSA. V was cut by 2 bases and J by 10 bases, with 13 bases left in between. This CDR3 contains 13 residues. CDR3 DNA sequence: TGTGCCAGCAGCTTACCTTCGCGGATTGCGCAGTATTTT. Protein product: CASSLPSRIAQYF.